This T cell receptor (beta chain) was retrieved from a study of T cells in Graves' hyperthyroidism and ophthalmopathy. Study-wide points: Peripheral blood also featured most of the thyroid clonotypes expanded above 0.001.

The CDR3 has 13 amino acids. The ends were cut back, 3 bases at V and 6 bases at J, with 11 bases in the middle. Diagnostic assessment was based on clinical symptoms, serum thyroxine and TRAb, thyroid ultrasound and orbital computed tomography. This clonotype came up many times. Its specificity is unknown. It was RNA transcripts that yielded the amplified TCR beta CDR3 regions. When the TCR CDR3 underwent first-round RT-PCR, the HTBI primer set was used. TCRdb reprocessed the multiplex PCR reads via MiXCR and lists one record per CDR3 protein. The sample lists about 600,000 distinct CDR3 sequences, 14% occurring once.

The rearrangement uses TRBV12-3 or TRBV12-4 and TRBJ1-1; D not resolved. This clonotype was obtained from a woman between 18 and 29 years old with Graves' ophthalmopathy. Material for sequencing was blood. The CDR3 protein is CASSFGKPPEAFF. The CDR3 nucleotides are TGTGCCAGCAGTTTCGGCAAGCCCCCTGAAGCTTTCTTT.